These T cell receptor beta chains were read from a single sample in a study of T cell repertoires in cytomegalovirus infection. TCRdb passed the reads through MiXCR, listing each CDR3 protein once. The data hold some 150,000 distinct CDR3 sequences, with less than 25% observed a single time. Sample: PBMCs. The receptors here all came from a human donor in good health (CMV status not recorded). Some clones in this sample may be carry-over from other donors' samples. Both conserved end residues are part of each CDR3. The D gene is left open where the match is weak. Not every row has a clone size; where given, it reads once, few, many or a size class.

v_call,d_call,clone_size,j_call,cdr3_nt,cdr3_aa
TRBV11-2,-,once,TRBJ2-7,TGTGCCAGCAGCTTAGGACCAGGGAAGTACGAGCAGTACTTC,CASSLGPGKYEQYF
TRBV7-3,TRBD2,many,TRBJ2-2,TGTGCCAGCAGCTTACGGACGAGATGGTCTGCGGGAGACACCGGGGAGCTGTTTTTT,CASSLRTRWSAGDTGELFF
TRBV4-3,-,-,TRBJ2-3,TGCGCCAGCAGCCAAGGACTCAGCGGTGGAGATACGCAGTATTTT,CASSQGLSGGDTQYF
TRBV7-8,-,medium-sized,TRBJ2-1,TGTGCCAGCAGTAACGAGGACTACCCATATGAGCAGTTCTTC,CASSNEDYPYEQFF
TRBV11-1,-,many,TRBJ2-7,TGTGCCAGCAGCTTAGTCGGGGCTAGCTCCTACGAGCAGTACTTC,CASSLVGASSYEQYF
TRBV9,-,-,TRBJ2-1,TGTGCCAGCAGTCCCTTTGTCGGGACAAGCAATGAGCAGTTCTTC,CASSPFVGTSNEQFF
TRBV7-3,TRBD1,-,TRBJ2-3,TGTGCCAGCAGCTCGGGACAGGGGCCTGGAGATACGCAGTATTTT,CASSSGQGPGDTQYF
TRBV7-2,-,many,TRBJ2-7,TGTGCCAGCAGCTTAGCCGGGTTTCGCTACGAGCAGTACTTC,CASSLAGFRYEQYF
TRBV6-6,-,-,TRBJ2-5,TGTGCCAGCAGTTACTTGATAACAGGTTGGATTGAGACCCAGTACTTC,CASSYLITGWIETQYF
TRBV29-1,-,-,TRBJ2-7,TGCAGCGTTGAGGCAGGAACCTACGAGCAGTACTTC,CSVEAGTYEQYF
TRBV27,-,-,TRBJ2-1,TGTGCCAGCAGTTTAGGCTGGGATTCTAATGAGCAGTTCTTC,CASSLGWDSNEQFF
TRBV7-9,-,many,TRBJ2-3,TGTGCCAGCAACCTCGTAACAGATACGCAGTATTTT,CASNLVTDTQYF
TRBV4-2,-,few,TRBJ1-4,TGTGCCAGCAGCCAAGGGGACACCCTTGAAAAACTGTTTTTT,CASSQGDTLEKLFF
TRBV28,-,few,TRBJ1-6,TGTGCCAGCAGTTTAATTAATTCACCCCTCCACTTT,CASSLINSPLHF
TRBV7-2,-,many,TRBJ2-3,TGTGCCAGCAGCTTAGCTTTACGCGGAAGCACAGATACGCAGTATTTT,CASSLALRGSTDTQYF
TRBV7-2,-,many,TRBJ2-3,TGTGCCAGCAGCTCCGGACTGGGCCGCACAGATACGCAGTATTTT,CASSSGLGRTDTQYF
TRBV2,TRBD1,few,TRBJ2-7,TGTGCCAGCAGTGAAGACAGGGGGCCCGACGAGCAGTACTTC,CASSEDRGPDEQYF
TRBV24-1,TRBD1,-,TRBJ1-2,TGTGCCACCAGTGAAACCGGGAAACAGGGGAATGGCTACACCTTC,CATSETGKQGNGYTF
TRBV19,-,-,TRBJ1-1,TGTGCCAGTAGGTACAGGTTGGAGGGTACTGAAGCTTTCTTT,CASRYRLEGTEAFF
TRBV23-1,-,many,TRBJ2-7,TGCGCCAGCAGTCTAGCGTCCGGGACGGCACAATACGAGCAGTACTTC,CASSLASGTAQYEQYF
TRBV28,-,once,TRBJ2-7,TGTGCCAGCAGCCCTGCGGGACTTAACTCCTACGAGCAGTACTTC,CASSPAGLNSYEQYF
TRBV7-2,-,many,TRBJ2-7,TGTGCCAGCAGCTTCGACAGCGTTAGCTCCTACGAGCAGTACTTC,CASSFDSVSSYEQYF
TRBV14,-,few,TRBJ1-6,TGTGCCAGCAGCCAAGACCCCTCGGCCGCGGGGTCACCCCTCCACTTT,CASSQDPSAAGSPLHF
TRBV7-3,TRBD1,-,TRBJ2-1,TGTGCCAGCAGCACGGACAGGGGCTATGAGCAGTTCTTC,CASSTDRGYEQFF
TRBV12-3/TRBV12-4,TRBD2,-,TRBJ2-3,TGTGCCAGCAAAAGTAGCGGGAGAGCTAGCACAGATACGCAGTATTTT,CASKSSGRASTDTQYF
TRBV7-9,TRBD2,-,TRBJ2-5,TGTGCCAGCAGCTTAGGACTAGCGGGATGGTACCAAGAGACCCAGTACTTC,CASSLGLAGWYQETQYF
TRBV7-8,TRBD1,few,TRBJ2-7,TGTGCCAGCAGCTCTAGGGGGCTTCCCTACGAGCAGTACTTC,CASSSRGLPYEQYF
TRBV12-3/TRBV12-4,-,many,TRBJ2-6,TGTGCCAGCAGTTTTGGGGGTTCTGGGGCCAACGTCCTGACTTTC,CASSFGGSGANVLTF
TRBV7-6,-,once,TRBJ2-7,TGTGCCAGCAGCTTAAGGCGGCAGTTCGAGCTGTACTTC,CASSLRRQFELYF
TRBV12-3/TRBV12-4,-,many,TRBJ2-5,TGTGCCAGCAGTAAGACTAGGCAAGAGACCCAGTACTTC,CASSKTRQETQYF
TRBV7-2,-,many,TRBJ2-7,TGTGCCAGCAGCTTATCTGTAGCGGAGCAGTACTTC,CASSLSVAEQYF
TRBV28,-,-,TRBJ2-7,TGTGCCAGCAGTTTATTGGGGGGGCCCTACGAGCAGTACTTC,CASSLLGGPYEQYF
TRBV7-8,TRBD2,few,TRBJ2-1,TGTGCCAGCGCCCTGACTAGCGGGGGGCAGGAGCAGTTCTTC,CASALTSGGQEQFF